A single sample is the source of the 2 T cell receptor beta chains below, sequenced in a study of shared clonotypes between healthy human individuals. CD8 cells regarded as naive lacked CD45RO, were positively chosen for CCR7, and omitted terminally differentiated effector memory CD45RA+ cells. Produced via immunoSEQ multiplex PCR; TCRdb's table is partial and in-frame only. The data show 2 million to 2.5 million clones, roughly 91% seen once. Sequenced: naive CD8+ T cells from PBMCs. The receptors derive from a man aged 18-30 years in good health. Some clones in this sample may be carry-over from other donors' samples.

The rearrangement joins TRBV4-3 to TRBJ2-3; D uncertain. Trimming cost V 3 bases and J 2 bases, with 9 bases left between them. The CDR3 consists of 14 residues. Per the germline V gene, CDR1 is LGHNA and CDR2 is YSLEER. The CDR3 reads CASSHLNPTDTQYF. Written as DNA, the CDR3 is TGCGCCAGCAGCCACCTGAACCCCACAGATACGCAGTATTTT.

In regard to this clone: This sample also contains other DNA sequences that code for the same CDR3. This chain uses TRBV6-1 with TRBJ1-4; 9 positions agree with TRBD1. The germline gives CDR1 MNHNS, CDR2 SASEGT. This CDR3 region has 13 residues. V gave up 6 bases and J gave up 6 bases; unmatched junction bases: 2. The CDR3 DNA is TGTGCCAGCAGGGACAGGGGAGATGAAAAACTGTTTTTT. This gives the protein CASRDRGDEKLFF.